This is a list of T cell receptor beta chains from one sample in a study of CD8+CD57+ T cells in acquired aplastic anemia. MiXCR was run by TCRdb on the reads, yielding one entry per CDR3 protein. The sample has around 180,000 distinct CDR3 sequences; 64% are singletons. What was sequenced was sorted CD4+, CD8+, or CD8+CD57+ T cells (not recorded which) from PBMCs. The source is a human donor with severe aplastic anemia or a healthy control (not recorded which). The CDR3 runs from the conserved cysteine through the conserved F or W. D genes are given only for firm matches. Clone sizes are given selectively: once, few, many, or a class where the clone is expanded.

d_call j_call clone_size v_call cdr3_nt cdr3_aa
TRBD1 TRBJ1-2 NA TRBV11-3 TGTGCCAGCAGCCCTAGGGGGCCTAATGGCTACACCTTC CASSPRGPNGYTF
TRBD1 TRBJ1-6 few TRBV7-2 TGTGCCAGCAGATCCGGGACAGGGGAAAATTCACCCCTCCACTTT CASRSGTGENSPLHF
NA TRBJ2-1 NA TRBV12-3/TRBV12-4 TGTGCCAGCAGTTACACCGCCGGGGGATTCAATGAGCAGTTCTTC CASSYTAGGFNEQFF
NA TRBJ2-7 NA TRBV9 TGTGCCAGCAGCCAGAATGGGCACTACGAGCAGTACTTC CASSQNGHYEQYF
NA TRBJ1-2 NA TRBV29-1 TGCAGCGTCCTTAGGACAAGCGGCTACACCTTC CSVLRTSGYTF
TRBD1 TRBJ1-2 NA TRBV19 TGTGCCAGCGGCGGTGCGGGACAGTGGAAAGCCTCTGGCTATGGCTACACCTTC CASGGAGQWKASGYGYTF
NA TRBJ1-2 NA TRBV19 TGTGTCAGTACTGCCCCCGCAAGGGGGGACTATGGCTACACCTTC CVSTAPARGDYGYTF
NA TRBJ2-1 NA TRBV25-1 TGTGCCAGCAGTGAACCCCTTGACTCGAGCTCCTACAATGAGCAGTTCTTC CASSEPLDSSSYNEQFF
NA TRBJ1-6 once TRBV7-9 TGTGCCAGCAGCTCTGGGGAGGGGGGAAATTCACCCCTCCACTTT CASSSGEGGNSPLHF
TRBD1 TRBJ1-2 once TRBV7-2 TGTGCCAGCAGCGCAGGGGGCGCCTATGGCTACACCTTC CASSAGGAYGYTF
NA TRBJ1-6 NA TRBV19 TGTGCCAGTAGTATTCGTGGGGTTCGGAATAATTCACCCCTCCACTTT CASSIRGVRNNSPLHF
NA TRBJ1-5 many TRBV27 TGTGCCAGCAGTTTCGGCAGGGCGCAGCCCCAGCATTTT CASSFGRAQPQHF
NA TRBJ1-1 NA TRBV10-3 TGTGCCATCAGGGGCGGGGAACAGAACACTGAAGCTTTCTTT CAIRGGEQNTEAFF
NA TRBJ2-3 NA TRBV2 TGTGCCAGCAGCCCTTGGGTGGGGAGCACAGATACGCAGTATTTT CASSPWVGSTDTQYF
NA TRBJ1-1 many TRBV7-9 TGTGCCAGCATCCTGGACAGCAACACTGAAGCTTTCTTT CASILDSNTEAFF
TRBD1 TRBJ1-4 NA TRBV28 TGTGCCAGCAGTCAACAGGACAGGTCAGAAAAACTGTTTTTT CASSQQDRSEKLFF
NA TRBJ1-6 once TRBV7-2 TGTGCCAGCAGCTTAGTCCCAGGTGGGGATACACCCCTCCACTTT CASSLVPGGDTPLHF
TRBD1 TRBJ1-2 once TRBV24-1 TGTGCCACCAGTGATATGGGGACAGGGGAGGTCCATGGCTACACCTTC CATSDMGTGEVHGYTF
NA TRBJ2-7 NA TRBV20-1 TGCAGTGCCAATCGCGGGACTCGCTACGAGCAGTACTTC CSANRGTRYEQYF
NA TRBJ2-7 few TRBV30 TGTGCCTGGAGTGTACCCGGACATATTGCCTACGAGCAGTACTTC CAWSVPGHIAYEQYF
TRBD2 TRBJ2-7 few TRBV20-1 TGCAGTGCGGCGGGACTAGCGGGGGGAACCTACGAGCAGTACTTC CSAAGLAGGTYEQYF
NA TRBJ2-3 NA TRBV24-1 TGTGCCACCAGTGGGGGAAGCACAGATACGCAGTATTTT CATSGGSTDTQYF
NA TRBJ2-5 NA TRBV2 TGTGCCAGCAGTGAAGCGCGCGCATTAGGCCAAGAGACCCAGTACTTC CASSEARALGQETQYF
NA TRBJ2-7 few TRBV7-2 TGTGCCAGCAGCTCCGGACGGGGGAGCTCCTACGAGCAGTACTTC CASSSGRGSSYEQYF
NA TRBJ1-1 many TRBV12-3/TRBV12-4 TGTGCCAGCAGCAGGGCGAACACTGAAGCTTTCTTT CASSRANTEAFF
NA TRBJ2-1 few TRBV29-1 TGCAGCGTTTTGCGCGTGGGTGAGCAGTTCTTC CSVLRVGEQFF
NA TRBJ2-5 NA TRBV4-1 TGCGCCAGCAGCGCTCGGGGGGCGGAGACCCAGTACTTC CASSARGAETQYF
TRBD1 TRBJ2-7 NA TRBV19 TGTGCCAGTAGTACACAATGGACAGGGTCTTACGAGCAGTACTTC CASSTQWTGSYEQYF
NA TRBJ2-1 NA TRBV10-2 TGCGCCAGCAGTGGGTTAAGTGGTGAGACCAACGGGCAGTTCTTC CASSGLSGETNGQFF
TRBD1 TRBJ2-5 few TRBV7-9 TGTGCCAGCAGCCTAGACAGGGTCGAAGAGACCCAGTACTTC CASSLDRVEETQYF
NA TRBJ1-2 NA TRBV10-3 TGTGCCAGCGCCGACAACCAATTCTTGACTGTCTCTGGCTACACCTTC CASADNQFLTVSGYTF
TRBD2 TRBJ2-1 NA TRBV24-1 TGTGCCACCACGGGAGGGGAGTACAATGAGCAGTTCTTC CATTGGEYNEQFF
NA TRBJ1-3 NA TRBV7-9 TGTGCCAGCAGCTCGAGGGGGGGGAGCTCGGGAAACACCATATATTTT CASSSRGGSSGNTIYF
TRBD1 TRBJ2-7 NA TRBV7-2 TGTGCCAGCAGATCCGGGACAGGGAACTACGAGCAGTACTTC CASRSGTGNYEQYF
NA TRBJ1-5 many TRBV19 TGTGCCAGTAGTATAGAGGGTAATCAGCCCCAGCATTTT CASSIEGNQPQHF
NA TRBJ2-5 NA TRBV7-9 TGTGCCAGCAGCTTTAGGGGGACCCAGTACTTC CASSFRGTQYF
NA TRBJ2-1 NA TRBV7-2 TGTGCCGTAGGGGGAGGCAATGAGCAGTTCTTC CAVGGGNEQFF
TRBD1 TRBJ2-4 NA TRBV15 TGTGCCACCAGCACTTTCGGGACAGGGGAAAACATTCAGTACTTC CATSTFGTGENIQYF
NA TRBJ2-7 NA TRBV5-1 TGCGCCAGCAGCTTGGTTGATCAGCGCTTCTACGAGCAGTACTTC CASSLVDQRFYEQYF
TRBD2 TRBJ2-1 few TRBV19 TGTGCCAGTAGTATTCCAGCGGGGGGGTACAATGAGCAGTTCTTC CASSIPAGGYNEQFF
NA TRBJ2-1 NA TRBV7-3 TGTGCCAGCAGCCCGGACTGGGGAGGTGGCAATGAGCAGTTCTTC CASSPDWGGGNEQFF
NA TRBJ1-5 few TRBV7-2 TGTGCCATCAGTGACGGGAGGGAACAGCCCCAGCATTTT CAISDGREQPQHF
NA TRBJ1-5 NA TRBV7-9 TGTGCCAGCAGCGCCTCCGGGTCGGGGGATCAGCCCCAGCATTTT CASSASGSGDQPQHF